Listed here are 27 T cell receptor beta chains from one sample, sequenced in a study of PD-1 blockade in classical Hodgkin lymphoma. All trial patients relapsed after autologous stem cell transplantation. TCRdb's table, derived via immunoSEQ multiplex PCR, lists solely in-frame clones and lacks some. The sample carries 30,000 to 50,000 clones, over 60% recorded once. The sample consisted of peripheral blood mononuclear cells (PBMCs), taken at baseline. The receptors derive from a human donor with classical Hodgkin lymphoma.

The chain links TRBV6-5 to TRBJ1-1; maybe TRBD1 (6 bases). V was clipped by 4 bases and J by 4 bases, with 13 bases between them. The V gene's germline CDR1 is MNHEY and CDR2 SVGAGI. CDR3 length: 14 amino acids. This chain's CDR3 is CASSSQRGFTEAFF. CDR3 coding DNA: TGTGCCAGCAGTTCCCAGAGGGGGTTCACTGAAGCTTTCTTT.

The chain joins TRBV5-1 to TRBJ2-3; D is unclear. Germline CDR1 is SGHRS and CDR2 is YFSETQ. This CDR3 contains 13 residues. Trimming cost V 5 bases and J 2 bases, with 9 bases left between them. The CDR3 reads CASRVLPTDTQYF. In DNA, the CDR3 is TGCGCCAGCAGGGTACTACCCACAGATACGCAGTATTTT.

The rearrangement links TRBV9 to TRBJ2-5; D might be TRBD2 (6 bases). CDR3 length equals 15 residues. Germline V CDR1 and CDR2: SGDLS, YYNGEE. Trimming cost V 0 bases and J 0 bases, with 9 bases left between them. The CDR3 DNA is TGTGCCAGCAGCGTAGGTGGAGGGGACCAAGAGACCCAGTACTTC. This sequence encodes CASSVGGGDQETQYF.

This clone was detected once. The V gene is TRBV7-9, the J gene TRBJ2-3; TRBD1 might be the D (5 bases). Germline V gene lookup returns CDR1 SEHNR and CDR2 FQNEAQ (reference sequence). V lost 5 bases to trimming and J lost 1 base, with 25 bases between them. There are 19 residues in the CDR3. The CDR3 loop is CASSAKNRNTNGRTDTQYF. The CDR3 DNA follows: TGTGCCAGCAGCGCAAAAAACAGGAATACGAATGGACGCACAGATACGCAGTATTTT.

The chain couples TRBV15 to TRBJ2-1; 12 nucleotides match TRBD2. Per the germline V gene, CDR1 is LNHNV and CDR2 is YYDKDF (reference sequence). The CDR3 runs 13 residues. The J segment lost 7 bases and the V segment lost 6 bases, leaving 1 base of the junction unmatched. This CDR3 reads CATRGTSGNEQFF. CDR3 bases: TGTGCCACCAGGGGGACTAGCGGGAATGAGCAGTTCTTC.

The V gene is TRBV5-6, the J gene TRBJ1-2; D not resolved. The ends were cut back, 7 bases at V and 0 bases at J, with 13 bases in the middle. CDR1 is SGHDT, CDR2 YYEEEE, per germline. The CDR3 covers 14 residues. CDR3 in DNA: TGTGCCAGCTCGCCCGGCAGCCCTAACTATGGCTACACCTTC. This translates into CASSPGSPNYGYTF.

V gene TRBV29-1 combines with J gene TRBJ2-3; 10 nucleotides match TRBD2. J gave up 0 bases and V 5 bases, and 5 bases lay outside the gene matches. Per the germline V gene, CDR1 is SQVTM and CDR2 is ANQGSEA. This CDR3 contains 15 residues. The CDR3 bases are TGCAGCGTTCGCGGACTAGCGGTTAGCACAGATACGCAGTATTTT. It translates to CSVRGLAVSTDTQYF.

A few counts support this clone. The V and J genes are TRBV7-9 and TRBJ1-1; no definite D call. CDR3 length equals 14 residues. Trimming removed 8 bases at V and 1 base at J, with 14 bases between. In germline, CDR1 is SEHNR, CDR2 FQNEAQ (reference sequence). The CDR3 DNA reads as TGTGCCAGCCGTACCGTGGACCCGAACACTGAAGCTTTCTTT. Amino acid sequence: CASRTVDPNTEAFF.

The chain links TRBV10-1 to TRBJ2-3; 9 positions agree with TRBD1. V gave up 3 bases and J gave up 12 bases; unmatched junction bases: 13. The CDR3 consists of 15 residues. Germline V gene sequence: CDR1 WNHNN, CDR2 SYGVQD (reference sequence). CDR3 nucleotides: TGCGCCAGCAGTGATACCTCCACAGGACAGGGGATTCAGTATTTT. This sequence encodes CASSDTSTGQGIQYF.

The chain uses TRBV28 and TRBJ1-4; possible D gene TRBD1, 6 bases. This CDR3 region has 16 residues. Germline values: CDR1 MDHEN, CDR2 SYDVKM. Trimming cost V 2 bases and J 4 bases, with 14 bases left between them. The DNA of the CDR3 is TGTGCCAGCAGTTTAAGGGGGGCGCGGAATAATGAAAAACTGTTTTTT. Translated: CASSLRGARNNEKLFF.

This rearrangement joins TRBV28 to TRBJ1-1, with D possibly matching TRBD1 (6 bases). V was pared by 6 bases and J by 0 bases, with 11 bases between. Germline assignment: CDR1 MDHEN and CDR2 SYDVKM. The CDR3 loop spans 14 amino acids. For the CDR3, the DNA is TGTGCCAGCAGGGGGGGCAGGGTGAACACTGAAGCTTTCTTT. This codes for CASRGGRVNTEAFF.

The gene calls are TRBV6-1 and TRBJ2-5; no clear D gene. CDR3 length equals 11 residues. Germline loops: CDR1 MNHNS, CDR2 SASEGT. Trimming removed 6 bases from V and 5 bases from J, with 7 bases in between. The CDR3 DNA sequence: TGTGCCAGCAGCTCCCGGGAGACCCAGTACTTC. It yields the protein CASSSRETQYF.

The chain has TRBV7-3 and TRBJ2-1; 13 bases match TRBD2. CDR1 SGHTA and CDR2 FQGTGA come from the germline V gene. V dropped 4 bases and J dropped 7; count of bases not matched to a gene: 7. There are 16 residues in the CDR3. The CDR3 is CASSSTSGRALNEQFF. CDR3 bases: TGTGCCAGCAGCTCCACTAGCGGGAGGGCCTTGAATGAGCAGTTCTTC.

The gene calls are TRBV4-1 and TRBJ1-5; a weak D match, TRBD1 (5 bases). This CDR3 has 16 amino acids. The germline V gene encodes CDR1 MGHRA and CDR2 YSYEKL. Trimming removed 1 base at V and 5 bases at J, with 15 bases between. The CDR3 nucleotides are TGCGCCAGCAGCCAAGTCTTTGAGGGGATGTATCAGCCCCAGCATTTT. The encoded protein is CASSQVFEGMYQPQHF.

V and J are TRBV28 and TRBJ2-2; no definite D call. The length of the CDR3 is 14 residues. V shed 4 bases and J shed 4 bases, with 10 bases lying between them. The germline gives CDR1 MDHEN, CDR2 SYDVKM. The CDR3 coding sequence is TGTGCCAGCAGTTCACTCAGTCCCACCGGGGAGCTGTTTTTT. Protein: CASSSLSPTGELFF.

V and J are TRBV14 and TRBJ2-7; D gene ambiguous. Trimming left V 0 bases short and J 6 bases short, with 15 bases between. The CDR3 runs 15 residues. Germline V gene lookup returns CDR1 SGHDN and CDR2 FVKESK. The CDR3 nucleotides are TGTGCCAGCAGCCAAGAAATTCGGCCATGGGGCGAGCAGTACTTC. Amino acid sequence: CASSQEIRPWGEQYF.

The genes are TRBV5-1 and TRBJ2-5; D gene uncertain. The CDR3 is 11 amino acids. The germline V gene encodes CDR1 SGHRS and CDR2 YFSETQ. V shed 0 bases and J shed 5 bases, with 2 bases lying between them. For the CDR3, the DNA is TGCGCCAGCAGCTTGGCTGAGACCCAGTACTTC. Residues: CASSLAETQYF.

The chain links TRBV5-1 to TRBJ1-3; D is ambiguous. Between the trimmed V and J ends, which lost 3 bases and 4 bases, there was a span of 20 bases. The length of the CDR3 is 17 residues. Looked up from germline, CDR1 is SGHRS and CDR2 is YFSETQ. In nucleotides, the CDR3 is TGCGCCAGCAGCTCCGGCAGATACGGCCCTCCCGGAAACACCATATATTTT. Protein sequence: CASSSGRYGPPGNTIYF.

This clone was counted a few times. The rearrangement links TRBV2 to TRBJ2-7; 12 bases match TRBD1. This CDR3 is built from 15 residues. The germline V gene encodes CDR1 SNHLY and CDR2 FYNNEI. The V and J ends lost 6 bases and 4 bases, in that order; junction bases with no gene match: 7. CDR3 sequence reads: CASSPRDRGRYEQYF. CDR3 nucleotides: TGTGCCAGCAGCCCCCGGGACAGGGGGCGATACGAGCAGTACTTC.

J is TRBJ2-1 and V is TRBV4-1; 11 nucleotides match TRBD2. With V trimmed by 4 bases and J by 5 bases, 4 bases remained unmatched. The CDR3 loop spans 15 amino acids. CDR1 MGHRA and CDR2 YSYEKL come from the germline V gene. The DNA of the CDR3 is TGCGCCAGCAGCCTACTAGCGGGAGTTCACAATGAGCAGTTCTTC. Translated, it gives CASSLLAGVHNEQFF.

The genes are TRBV6-5 and TRBJ1-2, with TRBD1 matching over 8 bases. The ends lost 0 bases at V and 6 bases at J; junction bases unmatched: 3. CDR3 length: 14 residues. The V gene's germline CDR1 is MNHEY and CDR2 SVGAGI. The CDR3 DNA sequence: TGTGCCAGCAGTTACTCGTGGGACAGGCATGGCTACACCTTC. It yields the protein CASSYSWDRHGYTF.

The chain links TRBV6-4 to TRBJ2-1; 7 bases align to TRBD2. Trimming cost V 8 bases and J 0 bases; bases outside gene matches: 1. The CDR3 covers 13 residues. The germline gives CDR1 MRHNA, CDR2 SNTAGT. CDR3 nucleotides: TGTGCCAGCCGCGGGGGCTCCTACAATGAGCAGTTCTTC. This sequence encodes CASRGGSYNEQFF.

This rearrangement joins TRBV7-9 to TRBJ2-3, with D possibly TRBD2 on 5 matching bases. Germline V CDR1 and CDR2: SEHNR, FQNEAQ (reference sequence). The CDR3 length is 14 residues. With 1 base removed from V and 3 bases from J, the gap between germline ends came to 8 bases. For the CDR3, the DNA is TGTGCCAGCAGCTTAGAAGCGGATACAGATACGCAGTATTTT. Amino acid sequence: CASSLEADTDTQYF.

The genes are TRBV5-1 and TRBJ1-4; possible D gene TRBD1, 6 bases. The V and J ends lost 1 base and 3 bases respectively, with 7 bases between them. The CDR3 runs to 14 residues. From germline, CDR1 is SGHRS and CDR2 YFSETQ. CDR3 in amino acids: CASSLSGANEKLFF. For the CDR3, the DNA is TGCGCCAGCAGCTTGTCAGGGGCTAATGAAAAACTGTTTTTT.

This clone has at least ten counts. V usage is TRBV10-1 and J usage is TRBJ2-1; 11 bases match TRBD2. With 8 bases clipped from V and 7 bases from J, the junction kept 7 bases outside the gene matches. Germline V gene data show CDR1 as WNHNN and CDR2 as SYGVQD (reference sequence). This CDR3 region has 14 residues. The CDR3 bases are TGCGCCAGCCTTACTAGCGGGAGAAGAAATGAGCAGTTCTTC. Its translation: CASLTSGRRNEQFF.

CDR3 nucleotide sequence: TGTGCCAGTAGTATGCTCGGCCAGGCTCACGGCTACACCTTC. Protein: CASSMLGQAHGYTF. This chain connects TRBV19 to TRBJ1-2; D remains ambiguous. The CDR3 length is 14 residues. The germline CDR1 and CDR2 sequences are LNHDA and SQIVND (reference sequence). V lost 3 bases to trimming and J lost 8 bases, with 16 bases between them.

The V gene is TRBV13, the J gene TRBJ1-1; D is unclear. CDR1 and CDR2 (germline): PRHDT, FYEKMQ (reference sequence). CDR3 length: 14 amino acids. V lost 4 bases and J 2 bases, leaving 11 bases between the germline ends. The CDR3 nucleotides read TGTGCCAGCAGCTCCTACCCGGGCAACACTGAAGCTTTCTTT. It yields the protein CASSSYPGNTEAFF.